The sequence of this T cell receptor beta chain was determined in a study of shared clonotypes between healthy human individuals (dated by TCRdb to 2020 to 2021). As for the study more broadly: The cohort included a few men and a couple of women between 18 and 49 years of age. Each donor's leukapheresis produced roughly between roughly 0.85 and 9 billion PBMCs. To increase sequencing depth and limit assay-specific biases, TCR repertoire library preparation and sequencing were carried out by different laboratories using diverse techniques. For each donor, CD4 naive and CD4 memory were each run on three plates, CD8 naive on two plates, and CD8 memory on one plate. To estimate repertoire size and how much clonotype sharing occurs between individuals, the study deeply sequenced the blood TCR repertoires of a handful of healthy adults. General study outcomes and caveats: Sampling was restricted to blood, and TCR repertoires in tissue are likely to differ from TCR repertoires in blood. Naive subsets generally had larger estimated clonotype richness than memory subsets did. Pairwise subsampling indicated that sequencing depth was expected to affect the degree of clonotype sharing among donors. Because the study included a small number of donors, the genetic and exposure-history diversity represented was limited. Across four donors, around 5% of naive CD4, roughly 3.4% of naive CD8, around 2.1% of memory CD4, and approximately 0.4% of memory CD8 clonotypes were shared. Even with the large sequencing depth, rarefaction of the sorted-subset datasets indicated that sequencing was incomplete. Compared with non-shared clonotypes, clonotypes shared by all four sorted-subset donors had higher generation probabilities.

V was cut back by 4 bases and J by 4 bases, leaving a gap of 3 bases between them. CDR1 MNHEY and CDR2 SVGAGI were looked up in the germline V gene. Counted from cysteine to phenylalanine, this CDR3 has 11 amino acids. Here the CDR3 DNA is all that survives: 33 bases in frame from base 1. In the case of this clone: No antigen is known for it. No base-level quality is on record; no much larger clone is a single base apart.

Donors were healthy HIV-negative adults with no recently reported acute infections or vaccinations. All donors were Caucasian adults living in Nashville, Tennessee, USA. CD4+ T cells were enriched by magnetic negative selection; naive cells were then positively selected on CD45RA, and the negative fraction formed the memory subset. Blood was obtained by leukapheresis, after which PBMCs were separated by Ficoll-Histopaque density gradient centrifugation and cryopreserved in liquid nitrogen vapor phase. Analytical flow cytometry was used to check the purity and quantity of each magnetically sorted T cell population. From each sorted fraction, genomic DNA was isolated and quantified by UV absorbance on a Nanodrop 2000c. Using the deep immunoSEQ assay, TCR CDR3 regions were amplified from genomic DNA by multiplex PCR. Extracted genomic DNA from each cell subset was spread evenly across all wells of several immunoSEQ 96-well plates, with each plate serving as a replicate. For sorted subsets, roughly 200 ng of genomic DNA, equivalent to 25,000 to 35,000 T cell genomes, went into each replicate PCR. Purified libraries were quantified with a Qubit 3.0 fluorometer, sized on a Bioanalyzer 2100, and re-quantified with the KAPA Library Quantification kit. Every immunoSEQ 96-well plate was sequenced on a dedicated single-read 150-cycle Illumina NextSeq 550 flow cell. In the paper's pipeline: The immunoSEQ output contained only junctional sequences without quality scores, so filtering could not match that applied to full-length reads. Sequences were annotated with PyIR, a Python wrapper for IgBLAST v1.9, and V/J genes and CDR3 were assigned using IMGT germline references. Reads were removed for weak V/J assignments (E-value above 1e-6), missing CDR3, stop codons, out-of-frame junctions, or ambiguous translated residues. V3J clonotypes were defined as sequences sharing an identical inferred V gene, J gene, and CDR3 amino acid sequence. Percentage overlap between repertoires was computed as shared unique clonotypes divided by the size of the smaller repertoire. Repertoire richness was assessed with RTK rarefaction, the Chao1 estimator, and Recon v2.1 estimates of unobserved clonotypes. For all TCRbeta clonotypes obtained by the gDNA method from a handful of donors, generation probabilities were computed with OLGA. This is the immuneACCESS table as TCRdb keeps it, with only in-frame sequences that have V and J called. A part of the clones is gone; compared with another copy, unresolved V genes explain less than half, and the rest is unexplained. That table furnishes V, J and clone size, whereas the DNA furnished D and trimming. The sample includes roughly 1 million clones, with more than 60% observed a single time. Together, the top ten hold around 1.4% of the sample.

Sequenced: memory CD4+ T cells sorted from blood. The sample's cell subset or site, from its label and the paper: CD45RA-negative fraction. The receptor chain draws on TRBV6-5 and TRBJ2-3; no D gene call is confident. The TCR originated in a man aged 18 to 29 in good health. The CDR3 region: CASSLSDTQYF. The DNA sequence reads TGTGCCAGCAGTTTATCAGATACGCAGTATTTT.